What follows are 13 T cell receptor beta chains derived from one specimen sequenced in a study of shared clonotypes between healthy human individuals. Sequencing used immunoSEQ multiplex PCR; TCRdb keeps in-frame clones, though not all of them. The sample yields a few million clones, about 92% seen once. Source material: naive CD4+ T cells sorted from blood. Subset here: CD45RA+ positively selected. The receptors come from a man aged 18 to 30 in good health.

This rearrangement joins TRBV18 to TRBJ1-1; D is ambiguous. CDR1 KGHSH and CDR2 LQKENI come from the germline V gene. The V and J ends lost 0 bases and 7 bases respectively, with 15 bases between them. The CDR3 runs 15 residues. The CDR3 region has the DNA TGTGCCAGCTCACCACCCATGGGATTTTTAGGTGAAGCTTTCTTT. Its protein product is CASSPPMGFLGEAFF.

As to this clone: This sample also contains other DNA sequences that code for the same CDR3. The chain combines TRBV6-1 with TRBJ1-5, with D possibly being TRBD1 (5 bases). This CDR3 is built from 13 residues. CDR1 is MNHNS, CDR2 SASEGT, per germline. V was clipped by 2 bases and J by 7 bases, with 9 bases between them. In DNA form, the CDR3 reads TGTGCCAGCAGTGAACCCGGGGGGCAGCCCCAGCATTTT. The encoded protein is CASSEPGGQPQHF.

V gene TRBV5-4 combines with J gene TRBJ1-4; 8 bases line up with TRBD1. The germline CDR1 and CDR2 sequences are SGHNT and YYREEE (reference sequence). V shed 4 bases and J 2 bases; nucleotides not matched to a gene: 16. The CDR3 runs 19 residues. The CDR3 region is CASSMGGTGGPMTNEKLFF. The CDR3 coding sequence is TGTGCCAGCAGCATGGGGGGGACAGGAGGCCCAATGACTAATGAAAAACTGTTTTTT.

The chain carries TRBV7-9 and TRBJ2-4; 10 bases line up with TRBD2. This CDR3 spans 19 amino acids. Trimming removed 5 bases from V and 0 bases from J; junction bases left unmatched: 13. Germline CDR1 reads SEHNR; CDR2 reads FQNEAQ (reference sequence). DNA of the CDR3: TGTGCCAGCAGCCGTAACGCCGGGACTAGCGCTTTAGCCAAAAACATTCAGTACTTC. Translated, it gives CASSRNAGTSALAKNIQYF.

The V call is TRBV18, the J call TRBJ2-7, with TRBD2 matching 8 bases. CDR3 length: 15 residues. Germline CDR1 KGHSH, CDR2 LQKENI. The J segment lost 4 bases and the V segment lost 3 bases, leaving 8 bases of the junction unmatched. In DNA, the CDR3 is TGTGCCAGCTCACCGCAGCGGGAGAATTGGTACGAGCAGTACTTC. Translated, it gives CASSPQRENWYEQYF.

This rearrangement joins TRBV2 to TRBJ2-5, with 9 bases lining up with TRBD2. Germline CDR1 and CDR2: SNHLY and FYNNEI. J gave up 5 bases and V 3 bases, and 7 bases lay outside the gene matches. The CDR3 loop spans 15 amino acids. The CDR3 spells CASSDRGRAGETQYF. In DNA, the CDR3 is TGTGCCAGCAGTGATCGCGGGAGGGCGGGGGAGACCCAGTACTTC. The full variable domain, in which reference TRBV2 and TRBJ2-5 provide the parts outside the CDR3, is EPEVTQTPSHQVTQMGQEVILRCVPISNHLYFYWYRQILGQKVEFLVSFYNNEISEKSEIFDDQFSVERPDGSNFTLKIRSTKLEDSAMYFCASSDRGRAGETQYFGPGTRLLVL.

The chain couples TRBV18 to TRBJ1-1, with TRBD1 matching over 9 bases. J lost 2 bases, V lost 2 bases, and 6 bases had no gene match. The CDR3 contains 16 residues. Per the germline V gene, CDR1 is KGHSH and CDR2 is LQKENI. CDR3 sequence (DNA): TGTGCCAGCTCACCAACGGACAGGGGACCAAACACTGAAGCTTTCTTT. It yields the protein CASSPTDRGPNTEAFF.

CDR3 bases: TGTGCCTGGAGTGGGACTTACAATCAGCCCCAGCATTTT. Translation gives CAWSGTYNQPQHF. The chain couples TRBV30 to TRBJ1-5; no firm D call. Trimming removed 1 base at V and 3 bases at J, with 7 bases between. The CDR3 spans 13 residues. Germline loops: CDR1 GTSNPN, CDR2 SVGIG (reference sequence).

The chain couples TRBV5-4 to TRBJ1-1; 7 nucleotides match TRBD1. The junction had 6 bases not matched to a gene; V was cut back by 1 base and J by 0 bases. The V gene's germline CDR1 is SGHNT and CDR2 YYREEE (reference sequence). This CDR3 spans 16 amino acids. The CDR3 DNA reads as TGTGCCAGCAGCTTGTCAGGGGGTCTCATGAACACTGAAGCTTTCTTT. This gives the protein CASSLSGGLMNTEAFF.

This chain connects TRBV28 to TRBJ1-2, with TRBD1 as a possible D gene (5 bases). Per germline, CDR1 MDHEN and CDR2 SYDVKM. The CDR3 is 18 residues long. V was clipped by 8 bases and J by 4 bases, with 29 bases between them. CDR3 region: CASSRGRIRAGGLYGYTF. The CDR3 DNA reads as TGTGCCAGCTCGCGGGGCAGGATTAGGGCGGGTGGTCTCTATGGCTACACCTTC.

V gene TRBV2 combines with J gene TRBJ1-2; 9 bases are shared with TRBD1. Germline CDR1 is SNHLY and CDR2 is FYNNEI. This CDR3 region has 11 residues. The V and J ends lost 9 bases and 8 bases, in that order; junction bases with no gene match: 4. In DNA, the CDR3 is TGTGCCAGTATGGACAGGGGAGGCTACACCTTC. Translated: CASMDRGGYTF. Combining the CDR3 with reference TRBV2 and TRBJ1-2 gives the whole variable domain EPEVTQTPSHQVTQMGQEVILRCVPISNHLYFYWYRQILGQKVEFLVSFYNNEISEKSEIFDDQFSVERPDGSNFTLKIRSTKLEDSAMYFCASMDRGGYTFGSGTRLTVV.

The V call is TRBV11-2, the J call TRBJ2-1; the match to TRBD2 covers 8 bases. V dropped 5 bases and J dropped 4; count of bases not matched to a gene: 10. Germline V gene sequence: CDR1 SGHAT, CDR2 FQNNGV. The CDR3 is made up of 16 amino acids. The CDR3 here is CASSPGSLAGYNEQFF. CDR3 nucleotide sequence: TGTGCCAGCAGCCCTGGTAGCCTAGCGGGTTACAATGAGCAGTTCTTC.

The chain uses TRBV10-1 and TRBJ2-2; D remains unclear. Germline CDR1 and CDR2: WNHNN and SYGVQD (reference sequence). Trimming removed 0 bases at V and 9 bases at J, with 5 bases between. The CDR3 sequence is 12 residues long. This CDR3 is CASSESGRELFF. The CDR3, as DNA: TGCGCCAGCAGTGAGTCCGGCCGGGAGCTGTTTTTT.